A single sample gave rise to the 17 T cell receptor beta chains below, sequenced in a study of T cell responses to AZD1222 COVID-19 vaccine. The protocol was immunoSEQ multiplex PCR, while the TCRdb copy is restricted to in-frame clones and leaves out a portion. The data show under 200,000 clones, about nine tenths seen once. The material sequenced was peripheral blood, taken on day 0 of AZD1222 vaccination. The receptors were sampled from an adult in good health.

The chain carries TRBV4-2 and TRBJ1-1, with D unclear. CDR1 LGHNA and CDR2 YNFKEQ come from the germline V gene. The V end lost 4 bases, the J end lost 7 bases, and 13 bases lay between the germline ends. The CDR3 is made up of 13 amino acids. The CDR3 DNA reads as TGTGCCAGCAGCCCCATGGGAGGTTATGAAGCTTTCTTT. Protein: CASSPMGGYEAFF.

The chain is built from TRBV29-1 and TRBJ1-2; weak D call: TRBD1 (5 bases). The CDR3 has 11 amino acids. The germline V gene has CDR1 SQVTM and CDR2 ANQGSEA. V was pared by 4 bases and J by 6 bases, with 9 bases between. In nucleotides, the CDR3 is TGCAGCGTTGTAGGGGAGGATGGCTACACCTTC. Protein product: CSVVGEDGYTF.

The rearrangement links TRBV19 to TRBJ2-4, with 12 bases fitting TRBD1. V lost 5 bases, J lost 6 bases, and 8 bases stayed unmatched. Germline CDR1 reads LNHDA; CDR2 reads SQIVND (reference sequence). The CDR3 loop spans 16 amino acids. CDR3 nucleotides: TGTGCCAGTAGTGCGGGGACAGGGGGCCCCTTAAACATTCAGTACTTC. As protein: CASSAGTGGPLNIQYF.

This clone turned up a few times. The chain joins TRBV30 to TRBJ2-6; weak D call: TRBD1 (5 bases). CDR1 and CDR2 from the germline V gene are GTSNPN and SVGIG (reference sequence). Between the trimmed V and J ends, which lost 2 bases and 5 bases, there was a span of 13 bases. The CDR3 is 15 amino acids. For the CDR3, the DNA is TGTGCCTGGAGTCAGGGCATCTTGAGGGCCAACGTCCTGACTTTC. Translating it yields CAWSQGILRANVLTF.

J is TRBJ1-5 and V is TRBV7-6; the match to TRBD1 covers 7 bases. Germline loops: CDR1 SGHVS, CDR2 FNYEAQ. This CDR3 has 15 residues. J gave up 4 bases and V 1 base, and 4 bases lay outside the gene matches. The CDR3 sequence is CASSLETGFNQPQHF. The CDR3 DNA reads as TGTGCCAGCAGCTTAGAGACAGGGTTTAATCAGCCCCAGCATTTT.

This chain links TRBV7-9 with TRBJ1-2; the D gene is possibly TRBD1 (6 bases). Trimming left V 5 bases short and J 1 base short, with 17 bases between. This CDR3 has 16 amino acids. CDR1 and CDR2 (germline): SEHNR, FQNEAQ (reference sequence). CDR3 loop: CASSTLGAGDNYGYTF. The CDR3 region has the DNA TGTGCCAGCAGCACCCTGGGGGCAGGGGATAACTATGGCTACACCTTC.

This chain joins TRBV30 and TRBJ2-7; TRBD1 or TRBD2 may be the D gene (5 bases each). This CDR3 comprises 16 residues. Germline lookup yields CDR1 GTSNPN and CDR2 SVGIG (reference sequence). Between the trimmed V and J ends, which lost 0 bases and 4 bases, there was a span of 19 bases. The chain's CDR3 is CAWSVTGPSARYEQYF. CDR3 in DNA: TGTGCCTGGAGTGTAACGGGACCAAGCGCTCGGTACGAGCAGTACTTC.

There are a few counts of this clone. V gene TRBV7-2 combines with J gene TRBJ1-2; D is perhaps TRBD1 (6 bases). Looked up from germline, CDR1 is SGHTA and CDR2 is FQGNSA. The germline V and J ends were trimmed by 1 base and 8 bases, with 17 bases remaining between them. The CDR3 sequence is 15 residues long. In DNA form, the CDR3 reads TGTGCCAGCAGCTTAGATAGGTTAACAGGGCGGGGCTACACCTTC. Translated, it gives CASSLDRLTGRGYTF.

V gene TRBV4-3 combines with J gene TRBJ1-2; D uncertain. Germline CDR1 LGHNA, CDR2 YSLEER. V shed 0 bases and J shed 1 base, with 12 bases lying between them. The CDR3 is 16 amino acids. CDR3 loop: CASSQDRSAVNYGYTF. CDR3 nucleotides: TGCGCCAGCAGCCAAGATCGGTCAGCGGTTAACTATGGCTACACCTTC.

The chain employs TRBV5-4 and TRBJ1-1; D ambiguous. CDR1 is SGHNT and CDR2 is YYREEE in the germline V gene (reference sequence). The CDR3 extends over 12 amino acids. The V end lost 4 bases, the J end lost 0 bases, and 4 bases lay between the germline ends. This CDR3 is CASSRVNTEAFF. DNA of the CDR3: TGTGCCAGCAGCAGGGTGAACACTGAAGCTTTCTTT.

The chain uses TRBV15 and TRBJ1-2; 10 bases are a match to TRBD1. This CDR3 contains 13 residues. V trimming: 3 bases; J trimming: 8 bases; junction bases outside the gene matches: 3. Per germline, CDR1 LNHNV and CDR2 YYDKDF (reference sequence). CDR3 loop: CATSRGQGRGYTF. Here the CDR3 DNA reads TGTGCCACCAGCAGGGGACAGGGGCGAGGCTACACCTTC.

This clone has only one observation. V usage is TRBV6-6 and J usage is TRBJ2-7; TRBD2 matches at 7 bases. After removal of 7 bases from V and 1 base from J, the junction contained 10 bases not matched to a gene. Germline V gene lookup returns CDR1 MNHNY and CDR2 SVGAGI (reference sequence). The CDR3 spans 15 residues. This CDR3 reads CASTSGASGSYEQYF. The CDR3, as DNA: TGTGCCAGCACCTCCGGGGCTAGCGGTTCCTACGAGCAGTACTTC.

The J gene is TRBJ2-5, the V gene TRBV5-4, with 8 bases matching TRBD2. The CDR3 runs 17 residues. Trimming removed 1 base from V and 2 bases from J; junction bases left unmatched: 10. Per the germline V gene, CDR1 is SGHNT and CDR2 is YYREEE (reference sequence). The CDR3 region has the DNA TGTGCCAGCAGCTTGTTCTCTGCGGGAGGTTCACAAGAGACCCAGTACTTC. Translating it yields CASSLFSAGGSQETQYF.

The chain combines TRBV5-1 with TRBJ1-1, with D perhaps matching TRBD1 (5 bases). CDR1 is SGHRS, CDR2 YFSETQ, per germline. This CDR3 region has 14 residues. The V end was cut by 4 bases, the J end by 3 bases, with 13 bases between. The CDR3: CASSGNRRDTEAFF. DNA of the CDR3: TGCGCCAGCAGCGGGAACCGCAGGGACACTGAAGCTTTCTTT.

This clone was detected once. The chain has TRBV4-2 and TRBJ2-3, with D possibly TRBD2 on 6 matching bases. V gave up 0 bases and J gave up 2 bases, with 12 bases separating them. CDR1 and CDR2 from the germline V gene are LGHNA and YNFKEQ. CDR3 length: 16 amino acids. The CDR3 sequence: CASSQDRGTDTDTQYF. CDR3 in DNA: TGTGCCAGCAGCCAAGATCGGGGGACGGACACAGATACGCAGTATTTT.

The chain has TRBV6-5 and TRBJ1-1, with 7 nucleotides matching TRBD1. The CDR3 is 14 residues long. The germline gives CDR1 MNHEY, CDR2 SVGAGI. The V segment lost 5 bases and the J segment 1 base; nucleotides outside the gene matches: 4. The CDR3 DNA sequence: TGTGCCAGCAGTACGGGACAGCCGAACACTGAAGCTTTCTTT. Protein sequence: CASSTGQPNTEAFF.

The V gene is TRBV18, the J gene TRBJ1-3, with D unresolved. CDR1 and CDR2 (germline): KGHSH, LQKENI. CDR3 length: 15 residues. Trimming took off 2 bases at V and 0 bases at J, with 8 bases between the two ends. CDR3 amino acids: CASSPGRDSGNTIYF. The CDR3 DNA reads TGTGCCAGCTCACCAGGACGGGACTCTGGAAACACCATATATTTT.